These T cell receptor beta chains were read from a single sample in a study of T cell repertoires in cytomegalovirus infection. TCRdb reanalysed the reads using MiXCR and keeps one entry per CDR3 protein. The sample has about 280,000 distinct CDR3 sequences, around 20% seen once. What these receptors recognize is not known. The input for sequencing was cultured PBMCs, taken from culture after CMV antigen stimulation. The receptors stem from a human donor in good health (CMV status not recorded). Some clones in this sample may be carry-over from other donors' samples. The conserved cysteine and the conserved F or W are not part of the CDR3 here. Fields, in order: V gene, clone size, CDR3 protein. The size entry is marked missing in some rows and otherwise reads once, few, many or a size class.

>TRBV7-2|-
ASSLYGRGWTQY
>TRBV7-8|few
ASSLLSVGNNGEQF
>TRBV28|-
ASSFRLAGVYEQF
>TRBV4-1|-
ASSQGTSVNIQY
>TRBV5-6|once
ASSLVTVNYGYT
>TRBV7-2|many
ASSLGGGLADTQY
>TRBV12-3/TRBV12-4|many
ASSPSGTRQY
>TRBV12-3/TRBV12-4|many
ASSPGLAGPLGEQF
>TRBV7-2|-
ASTGPFYNEQF
>TRBV2|few
ASEGWDQETQY
>TRBV9|-
ASSVEVQYTQY
>TRBV7-2|-
ASSFRTGANEKLF
>TRBV19|-
ASSTRQGGDTQY
>TRBV12-3/TRBV12-4|few
ASSLGLAAAVEQY
>TRBV6-1|-
ASSEVAGVGNNEQF
>TRBV27|-
ASSFQGARGYGYT
>TRBV7-8|many
ASSPPQPLNNEQF
>TRBV19|few
ASGYNEQF
>TRBV4-1|-
ASSQGIGQGGAAISF
>TRBV27|-
ASSLWTGTYNEQF
>TRBV12-3/TRBV12-4|once
ASSPRQGAGTDTQY
>TRBV30|few
AWAGTYNQPQH
>TRBV14|-
ASSQEALATYNEQF
>TRBV7-2|many
ASSIFSGSTDTQY
>TRBV7-6|-
ASSNGQGNEKLF
>TRBV7-2|many
ASSLDGGRAREQY
>TRBV7-9|few
ASSSSGRAGEQY
>TRBV29-1|-
SVATSGVYNEQF
>TRBV6-2/TRBV6-3|few
ASRGSDNSNYGYT
>TRBV12-3/TRBV12-4|-
ASSFKRQYYGYT
>TRBV28|many
ASSLSPGEQETQY
>TRBV20-1|-
SASYPTNTEAF
>TRBV7-2|many
ASNQYSLGNTIY
>TRBV7-9|many
ASTIDPSTEAF
>TRBV7-9|many
ASSFVQPSGNTIY
>TRBV3-1|-
ASSQGPQESETQY
>TRBV11-2|many
ASSLGNRSPDTQY
>TRBV7-2|many
ASSSGTGLQPQH
>TRBV7-6|few
ASSPYRGEVLNTEAF
>TRBV7-6|many
ASSINDRLLHRGYGYT
>TRBV4-3|-
ASSQVIAGADSTDTQY
>TRBV6-6|-
ASQKAGNTIY
>TRBV27|-
ASSVPPYRGNTEAF
>TRBV7-2|-
ASSLGGQNNEQF
>TRBV19|few
ASSIDLHHEQY
>TRBV24-1|-
ATSVSGAGETQY
>TRBV10-3|few
AIRNNRGGYT
>TRBV6-2/TRBV6-3|few
ASSYSPVNEQF
>TRBV20-1|-
SGVSPLGNF
>TRBV15|few
ATSKQGGETQY
>TRBV7-2|many
ASSQLGRVNEQF
>TRBV28|-
ASSFIPQQWVGELF
>TRBV28|many
ASSFSSYEQY
>TRBV6-2/TRBV6-3|few
ATQGAAYGYT
>TRBV6-8|-
ASAAGGYEQY
>TRBV6-2/TRBV6-3|many
ASSYLGLEADTQY
>TRBV12-3/TRBV12-4|many
ASSFIFGAEAF
>TRBV7-2|-
ASSSLGRDAQPQH
>TRBV6-5|-
ASSQTGGGYT
>TRBV11-2|few
ASSLRTVSEQY